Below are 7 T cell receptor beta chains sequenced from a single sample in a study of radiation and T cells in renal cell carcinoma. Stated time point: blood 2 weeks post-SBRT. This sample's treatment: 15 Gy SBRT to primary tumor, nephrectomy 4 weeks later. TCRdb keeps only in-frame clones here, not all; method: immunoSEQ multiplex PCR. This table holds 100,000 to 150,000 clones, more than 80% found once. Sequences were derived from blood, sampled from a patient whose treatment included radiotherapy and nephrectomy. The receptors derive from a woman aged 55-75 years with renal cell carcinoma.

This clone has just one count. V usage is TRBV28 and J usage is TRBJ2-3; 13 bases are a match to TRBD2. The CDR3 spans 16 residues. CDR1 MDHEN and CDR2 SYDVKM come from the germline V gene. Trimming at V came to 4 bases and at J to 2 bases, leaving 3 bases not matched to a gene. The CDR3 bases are TGTGCCAGCAGTTCGACTAGCGGGAGGCCCACAGATACGCAGTATTTT. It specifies CASSSTSGRPTDTQYF.

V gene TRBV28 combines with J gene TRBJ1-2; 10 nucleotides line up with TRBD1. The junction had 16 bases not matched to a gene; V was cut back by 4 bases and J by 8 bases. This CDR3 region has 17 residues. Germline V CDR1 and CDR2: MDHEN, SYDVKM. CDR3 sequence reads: CASSYTLGAGTGEGYTF. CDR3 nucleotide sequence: TGTGCCAGCAGTTACACCCTGGGCGCCGGGACAGGGGAGGGCTACACCTTC.

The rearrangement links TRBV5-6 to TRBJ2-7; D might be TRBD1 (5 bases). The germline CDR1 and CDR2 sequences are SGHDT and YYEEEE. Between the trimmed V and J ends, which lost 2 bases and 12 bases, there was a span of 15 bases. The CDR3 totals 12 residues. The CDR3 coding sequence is TGTGCCAGCAGCTTAGGGGCGGCCCTGCCGTACTTC. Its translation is CASSLGAALPYF.

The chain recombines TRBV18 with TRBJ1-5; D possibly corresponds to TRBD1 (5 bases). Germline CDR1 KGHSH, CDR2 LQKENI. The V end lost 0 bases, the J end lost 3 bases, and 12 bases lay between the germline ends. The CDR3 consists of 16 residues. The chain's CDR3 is CASSPPSGRNNQPQHF. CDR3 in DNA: TGTGCCAGCTCACCACCGTCAGGGAGAAACAATCAGCCCCAGCATTTT.

CDR3 coding DNA: TGCGCCAGCAGACACGTTGCCCCGGGACAGTGGTACACCGGGGAGCTGTTTTTT. It codes for CASRHVAPGQWYTGELFF. The V and J genes are TRBV5-1 and TRBJ2-2, with 7 bases aligning to TRBD1. The CDR3 totals 18 residues. V trimming: 5 bases; J trimming: 3 bases; junction bases outside the gene matches: 16. CDR1 and CDR2 from the germline V gene are SGHRS and YFSETQ.

The CDR3 is CASSPSSGPYEQYF. Written as DNA, the CDR3 is TGTGCCAGCAGCCCTAGCTCGGGGCCCTACGAGCAGTACTTC. The chain joins TRBV11-3 to TRBJ2-7; D might be TRBD1 or TRBD2, each matching 5 bases. V was clipped by 5 bases and J by 2 bases, with 13 bases between them. CDR3 size: 14 residues. In germline, CDR1 is SGHNT, CDR2 YENEEA.

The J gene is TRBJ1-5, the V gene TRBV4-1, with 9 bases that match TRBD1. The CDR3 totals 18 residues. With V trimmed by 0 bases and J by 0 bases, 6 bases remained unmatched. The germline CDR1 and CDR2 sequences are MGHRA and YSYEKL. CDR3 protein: CASSQDSPGQGSNQPQHF. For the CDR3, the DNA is TGCGCCAGCAGCCAAGATTCACCGGGACAGGGTAGCAATCAGCCCCAGCATTTT.